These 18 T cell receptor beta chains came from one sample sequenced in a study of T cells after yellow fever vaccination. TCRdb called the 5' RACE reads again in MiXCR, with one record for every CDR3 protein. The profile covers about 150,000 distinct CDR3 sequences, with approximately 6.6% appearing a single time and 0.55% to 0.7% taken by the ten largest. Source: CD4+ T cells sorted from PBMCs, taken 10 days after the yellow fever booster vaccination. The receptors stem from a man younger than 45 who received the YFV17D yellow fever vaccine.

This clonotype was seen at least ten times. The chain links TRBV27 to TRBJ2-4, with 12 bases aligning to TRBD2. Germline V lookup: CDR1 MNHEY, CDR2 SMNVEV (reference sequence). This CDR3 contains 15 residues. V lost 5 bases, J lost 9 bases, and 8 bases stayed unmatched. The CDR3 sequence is CASSLRLAGDSIQYF. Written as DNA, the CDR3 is TGTGCCAGCAGTCTCCGACTAGCGGGAGACTCCATTCAGTACTTC.

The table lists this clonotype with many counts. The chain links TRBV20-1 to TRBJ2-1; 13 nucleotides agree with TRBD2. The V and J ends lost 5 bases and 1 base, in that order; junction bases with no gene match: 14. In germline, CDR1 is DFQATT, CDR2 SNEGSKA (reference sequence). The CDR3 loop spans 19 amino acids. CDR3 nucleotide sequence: TGCAGTGCTCCCCGGACTAGCGGGAGAGATGGTGGATCCTACAATGAGCAGTTCTTC. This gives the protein CSAPRTSGRDGGSYNEQFF.

CDR3 sequence: CASSFTGTSGRAGDEQYF. DNA for the CDR3: TGTGCCAGCAGCTTTACCGGGACTAGCGGGAGGGCTGGAGACGAGCAGTACTTC. This sequence joins TRBV5-4 and TRBJ2-7; 16 bases match TRBD2. V trimming: 2 bases; J trimming: 5 bases; junction bases outside the gene matches: 10. The CDR3 is 18 amino acids. Germline V gives CDR1 SGHNT, CDR2 YYREEE (reference sequence). The full variable domain, rest sourced from reference TRBV5-4 and TRBJ2-7, is ETGVTQSPTHLIKTRGQQVTLRCSSQSGHNTVSWYQQALGQGPQFIFQYYREEENGRGNFPPRFSGLQFPNYSSELNVNALELDDSALYLCASSFTGTSGRAGDEQYFGPGTRLTVT.

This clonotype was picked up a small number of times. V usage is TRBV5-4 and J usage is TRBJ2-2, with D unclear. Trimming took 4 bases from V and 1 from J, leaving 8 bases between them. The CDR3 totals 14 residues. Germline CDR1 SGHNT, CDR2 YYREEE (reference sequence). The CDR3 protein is CASSGELNTGELFF. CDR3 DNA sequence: TGTGCCAGCAGCGGGGAACTGAACACCGGGGAGCTGTTTTTT.

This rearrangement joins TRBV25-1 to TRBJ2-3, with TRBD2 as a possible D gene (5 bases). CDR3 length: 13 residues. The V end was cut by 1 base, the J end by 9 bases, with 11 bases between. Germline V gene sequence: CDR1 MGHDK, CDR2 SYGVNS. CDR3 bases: TGTGCCAGCAGTGAATCGGGGAGTAGGACGCAGTATTTT. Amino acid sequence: CASSESGSRTQYF.

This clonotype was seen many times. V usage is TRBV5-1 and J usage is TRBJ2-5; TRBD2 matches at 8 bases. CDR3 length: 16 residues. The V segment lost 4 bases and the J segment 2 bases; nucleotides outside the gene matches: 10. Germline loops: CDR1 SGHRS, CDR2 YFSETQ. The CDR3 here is CASSLSIAGRQETQYF. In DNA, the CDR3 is TGCGCCAGCAGCCTGAGTATAGCGGGGCGGCAAGAGACCCAGTACTTC.

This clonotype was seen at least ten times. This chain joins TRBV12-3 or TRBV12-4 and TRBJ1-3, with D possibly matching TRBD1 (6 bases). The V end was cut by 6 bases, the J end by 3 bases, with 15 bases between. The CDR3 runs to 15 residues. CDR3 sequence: CASSLAGARGNTIYF. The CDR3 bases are TGTGCCAGCAGCCTAGCAGGGGCACGTGGAAACACCATATATTTT.

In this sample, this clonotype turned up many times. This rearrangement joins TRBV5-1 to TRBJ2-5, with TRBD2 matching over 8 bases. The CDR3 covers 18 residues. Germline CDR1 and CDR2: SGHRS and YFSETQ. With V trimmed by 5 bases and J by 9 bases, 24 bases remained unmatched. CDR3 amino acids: CASSTMTGTPGLEGAQYF. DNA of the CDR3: TGCGCCAGCAGTACTATGACGGGCACCCCGGGACTAGAAGGGGCCCAGTACTTC. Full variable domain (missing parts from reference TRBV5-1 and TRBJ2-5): KAGVTQTPRYLIKTRGQQVTLSCSPISGHRSVSWYQQTPGQGLQFLFEYFSETQRNKGNFPGRFSGRQFSNSRSEMNVSTLELGDSALYLCASSTMTGTPGLEGAQYFGPGTRLLVL.

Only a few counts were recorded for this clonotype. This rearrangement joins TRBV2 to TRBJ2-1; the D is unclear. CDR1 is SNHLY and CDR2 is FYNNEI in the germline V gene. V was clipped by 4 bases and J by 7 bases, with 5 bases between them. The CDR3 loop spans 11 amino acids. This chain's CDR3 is CASSVINEQFF. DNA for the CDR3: TGTGCCAGCAGTGTTATAAATGAGCAGTTCTTC. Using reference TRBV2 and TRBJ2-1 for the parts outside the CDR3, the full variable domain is EPEVTQTPSHQVTQMGQEVILRCVPISNHLYFYWYRQILGQKVEFLVSFYNNEISEKSEIFDDQFSVERPDGSNFTLKIRSTKLEDSAMYFCASSVINEQFFGPGTRLTVL.

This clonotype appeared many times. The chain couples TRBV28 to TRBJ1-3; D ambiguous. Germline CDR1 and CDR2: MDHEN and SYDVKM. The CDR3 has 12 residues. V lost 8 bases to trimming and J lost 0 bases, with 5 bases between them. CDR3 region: CASLSSGNTIYF. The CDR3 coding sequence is TGTGCCAGCCTGAGCTCTGGAAACACCATATATTTT.

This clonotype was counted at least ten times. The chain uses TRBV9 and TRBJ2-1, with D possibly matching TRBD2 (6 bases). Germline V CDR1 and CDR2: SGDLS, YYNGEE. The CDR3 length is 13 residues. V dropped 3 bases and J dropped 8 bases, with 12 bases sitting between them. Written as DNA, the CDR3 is TGTGCCAGCAGCGCTCTAGCGTCCGATGAGCAGTTCTTC. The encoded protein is CASSALASDEQFF.

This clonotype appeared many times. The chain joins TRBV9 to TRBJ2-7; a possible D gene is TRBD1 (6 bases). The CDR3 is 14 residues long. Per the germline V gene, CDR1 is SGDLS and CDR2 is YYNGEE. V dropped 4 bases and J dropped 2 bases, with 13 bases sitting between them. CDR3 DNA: TGTGCCAGCAGCCCCGGGACAACCCCCTACGAGCAGTACTTC. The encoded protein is CASSPGTTPYEQYF.

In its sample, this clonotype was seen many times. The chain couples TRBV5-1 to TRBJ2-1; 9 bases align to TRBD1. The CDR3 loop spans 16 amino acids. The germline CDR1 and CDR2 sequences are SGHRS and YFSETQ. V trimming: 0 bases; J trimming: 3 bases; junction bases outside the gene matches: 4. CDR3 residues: CASSLAGTGNYNEQFF. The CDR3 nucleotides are TGCGCCAGCAGCTTGGCCGGGACAGGGAACTACAATGAGCAGTTCTTC.

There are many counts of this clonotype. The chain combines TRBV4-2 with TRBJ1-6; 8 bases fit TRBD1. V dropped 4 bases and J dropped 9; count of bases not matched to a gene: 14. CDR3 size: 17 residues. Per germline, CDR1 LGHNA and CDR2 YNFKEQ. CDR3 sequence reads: CASSPPQGANLGSPLHF. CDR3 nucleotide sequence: TGTGCCAGCAGCCCGCCCCAGGGGGCGAATTTAGGTTCACCCCTCCACTTT.

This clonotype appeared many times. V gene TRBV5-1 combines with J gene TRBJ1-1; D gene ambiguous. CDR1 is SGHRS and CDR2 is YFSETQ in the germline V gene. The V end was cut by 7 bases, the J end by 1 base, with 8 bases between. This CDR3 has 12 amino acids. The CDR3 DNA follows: TGCGCCAGCCTACCGACGAACACTGAAGCTTTCTTT. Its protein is CASLPTNTEAFF.

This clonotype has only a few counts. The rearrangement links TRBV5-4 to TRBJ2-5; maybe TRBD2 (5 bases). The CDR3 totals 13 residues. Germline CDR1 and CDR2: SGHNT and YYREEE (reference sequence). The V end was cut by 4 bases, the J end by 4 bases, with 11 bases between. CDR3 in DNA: TGTGCCAGCAGCATAGAGCGGAGAGAGACCCAGTACTTC. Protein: CASSIERRETQYF.

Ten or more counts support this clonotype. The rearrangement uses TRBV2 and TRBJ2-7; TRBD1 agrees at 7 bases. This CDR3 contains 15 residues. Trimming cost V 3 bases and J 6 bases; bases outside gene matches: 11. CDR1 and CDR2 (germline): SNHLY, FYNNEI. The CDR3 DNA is TGTGCCAGCAGTGATGTGAGACAGGGCACCGTCGAGCAGTACTTC. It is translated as CASSDVRQGTVEQYF.

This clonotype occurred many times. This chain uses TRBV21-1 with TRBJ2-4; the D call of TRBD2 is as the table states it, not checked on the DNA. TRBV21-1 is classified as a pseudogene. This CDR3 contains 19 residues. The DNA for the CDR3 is TGTGCCAGCAGCAAAGTTCTTCTAGCGGGAGGGCCCTTAGGTACCATTCAGTACTTC. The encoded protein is CASSKVLLAGGPLGTIQYF.